This T cell receptor (beta chain) was sequenced in a study of blood T cell repertoires in COVID-19. CDR1 is MDHEN, CDR2 SYDVKM, per germline. V was pared by 8 bases and J by 0 bases, with 17 bases between. This CDR3 region has 17 residues. TCRdb keeps only in-frame clones here, not all; method: immunoSEQ multiplex PCR. The data show approximately 170,000 clones, just under 85% seen once. The clonotype comes from a woman older than 75 with COVID-19, enrolled during active disease. The rearrangement joins TRBV28 to TRBJ1-6, with D unresolved. Sequenced material: peripheral blood. DNA for the CDR3: TGTGCCAGCCTCCCTCGGGAAGGGAGCTCCTATAATTCACCCCTCCACTTT. Its translation is CASLPREGSSYNSPLHF.